These 25 T cell receptor beta chains share one sample of origin, sequenced in a study of cytomegalovirus exposure and HLA in healthy donors (dated by TCRdb to about 2017). Libraries were built with the immunoSEQ multiplex PCR assay. In its TCRdb copy, this immuneACCESS table keeps in-frame sequences only and misses some clones. Where compared with another copy, unresolved V genes explain less than half of these, and the others have no known cause. The sample has roughly 150,000 clones on record, around 90% of them singletons. Roughly 9.4% of the sample belongs to the ten largest clones. Sequenced input: PBMCs. These receptors were collected from a young man in good health and CMV-seropositive.

The J gene is TRBJ1-5, the V gene TRBV2; no reliable D call. Trimming removed 4 bases at V and 4 bases at J, with 5 bases between. From germline, CDR1 is SNHLY and CDR2 FYNNEI. The CDR3 covers 12 residues. The DNA for the CDR3 is TGTGCCAGCAGTGGTCAGAATCAGCCCCAGCATTTT. Residues: CASSGQNQPQHF. Full variable domain (outside the CDR3, taken from reference TRBV2 and TRBJ1-5): EPEVTQTPSHQVTQMGQEVILRCVPISNHLYFYWYRQILGQKVEFLVSFYNNEISEKSEIFDDQFSVERPDGSNFTLKIRSTKLEDSAMYFCASSGQNQPQHFGDGTRLSIL.

The rearrangement joins TRBV5-1 to TRBJ2-7, with 9 positions matching TRBD2. J was trimmed by 1 base and V by 5 bases; bases with no gene match: 7. The germline gives CDR1 SGHRS, CDR2 YFSETQ. The CDR3 length is 15 residues. The CDR3 region is CASRALAGPSYEQYF. In DNA form, the CDR3 reads TGCGCCAGCAGAGCACTAGCGGGCCCTTCCTACGAGCAGTACTTC.

This clone came up once. The V gene is TRBV6-5, the J gene TRBJ2-7; 10 nucleotides line up with TRBD1. With 10 bases clipped from V and 2 bases from J, the junction kept 8 bases outside the gene matches. The CDR3 has 14 amino acids. Per germline, CDR1 MNHEY and CDR2 SVGAGI. The CDR3 loop is CATSTTGGAYEQYF. DNA of the CDR3: TGTGCCACGAGCACGACAGGGGGCGCCTACGAGCAGTACTTC.

The J gene is TRBJ2-4, the V gene TRBV30, with TRBD2 matching over 8 bases. In germline, CDR1 is GTSNPN, CDR2 SVGIG (reference sequence). Unmatched junction bases numbered 8, after V lost 4 bases and J lost 0 bases. The CDR3 covers 16 residues. The CDR3 DNA sequence: TGTGCCTGGAAGGCAGCGGGAGCGGCAGCCAAAAACATTCAGTACTTC. Residues: CAWKAAGAAAKNIQYF.

The chain couples TRBV2 to TRBJ2-7, with 8 bases fitting TRBD1. Germline-derived CDR1 and CDR2 are SNHLY and FYNNEI. The trim removed 3 bases at V and 0 bases at J, leaving 4 bases unmatched. CDR3 length equals 15 residues. The CDR3 here is CASSEGQASSYEQYF. The CDR3 DNA is TGTGCCAGCAGTGAGGGACAGGCGAGCTCCTACGAGCAGTACTTC. Full variable domain (outside the CDR3, taken from reference TRBV2 and TRBJ2-7): EPEVTQTPSHQVTQMGQEVILRCVPISNHLYFYWYRQILGQKVEFLVSFYNNEISEKSEIFDDQFSVERPDGSNFTLKIRSTKLEDSAMYFCASSEGQASSYEQYFGPGTRLTVT.

This chain joins TRBV7-9 and TRBJ2-7; 8 nucleotides align to TRBD2. The germline V gene has CDR1 SEHNR and CDR2 FQNEAQ (reference sequence). This CDR3 is built from 14 residues. V trimming: 5 bases; J trimming: 2 bases; junction bases outside the gene matches: 5. The CDR3 loop reads CASSDTSGPYEQYF. CDR3 DNA sequence: TGTGCCAGCAGCGACACTAGCGGCCCCTACGAGCAGTACTTC.

The chain uses TRBV30 and TRBJ1-5; D call uncertain. Germline V gene data show CDR1 as GTSNPN and CDR2 as SVGIG (reference sequence). V was shortened by 3 bases and J by 2 bases, with 14 bases between the two germline ends. The CDR3 consists of 15 residues. As DNA, the CDR3 is TGTGCCTGGAGCGGACCGGGAGTAGGCAATCAGCCCCAGCATTTT. Translated: CAWSGPGVGNQPQHF.

The chain joins TRBV2 to TRBJ1-1; 11 nucleotides line up with TRBD1. The V gene's germline CDR1 is SNHLY and CDR2 FYNNEI. V dropped 6 bases and J dropped 4; count of bases not matched to a gene: 7. CDR3 length: 15 amino acids. CDR3 region: CASRRPGQGGTEAFF. CDR3 bases: TGTGCCAGCAGGCGCCCGGGACAGGGGGGCACTGAAGCTTTCTTT.

The gene calls are TRBV11-2 and TRBJ2-1; no definite D call. CDR1 and CDR2 (germline): SGHAT, FQNNGV. The CDR3 is made up of 14 amino acids. The ends were cut back, 5 bases at V and 3 bases at J, with 11 bases in the middle. CDR3 protein: CASSHTVSYNEQFF. The CDR3 DNA reads as TGTGCCAGCAGCCATACGGTAAGCTACAATGAGCAGTTCTTC.

This clone appeared a single time. V and J are TRBV13 and TRBJ1-5; D remains ambiguous. The CDR3 length is 14 residues. From germline, CDR1 is PRHDT and CDR2 FYEKMQ (reference sequence). The V end lost 0 bases, the J end lost 3 bases, and 6 bases lay between the germline ends. CDR3 residues: CASSLGTLNQPQHF. The CDR3 DNA follows: TGTGCCAGCAGCTTAGGGACACTCAATCAGCCCCAGCATTTT.

The rearrangement links TRBV6-5 to TRBJ1-1, with D unresolved. V shed 7 bases and J shed 5 bases, with 14 bases lying between them. Germline CDR1 and CDR2: MNHEY and SVGAGI. The CDR3 consists of 13 residues. The CDR3 coding sequence is TGTGCCAGCAAGGCAGGCTGGTGGACTGAAGCTTTCTTT. Its translation: CASKAGWWTEAFF.

The chain has TRBV18 and TRBJ1-1, with a possible D match to TRBD1 (5 bases). Germline CDR1 KGHSH, CDR2 LQKENI. V was clipped by 3 bases and J by 0 bases, with 11 bases between them. CDR3 length: 15 residues. The CDR3 DNA reads as TGTGCCAGCTCACCGGACATCCAAATGAACACTGAAGCTTTCTTT. Residues: CASSPDIQMNTEAFF.

This chain connects TRBV19 to TRBJ1-2; D might be TRBD1 (6 bases). Germline CDR1 and CDR2: LNHDA and SQIVND (reference sequence). The CDR3 is made up of 13 amino acids. The V and J ends lost 8 bases and 4 bases respectively, with 14 bases between them. As DNA, the CDR3 is TGTGCCAGTGCCCCCGGGGGGGCCTATGGCTACACCTTC. Encoded protein: CASAPGGAYGYTF.

The chain recombines TRBV9 with TRBJ2-5, with D possibly matching TRBD1 (6 bases). Looked up from germline, CDR1 is SGDLS and CDR2 is YYNGEE. V was trimmed by 4 bases and J by 7 bases, leaving 11 bases between them. The CDR3 contains 12 residues. The CDR3 bases are TGTGCCAGCAGCCCAGGGGAAGGGACCCAGTACTTC. This sequence encodes CASSPGEGTQYF.

The chain combines TRBV19 with TRBJ1-1; D unclear. Per the germline V gene, CDR1 is LNHDA and CDR2 is SQIVND (reference sequence). Trimming stripped 1 base from V and 6 bases from J, with 15 bases between. The CDR3 sequence is 15 residues long. This CDR3 is CASSIAPTGEAEAFF. The CDR3 DNA sequence: TGTGCCAGTAGTATAGCCCCGACGGGTGAGGCTGAAGCTTTCTTT.

J is TRBJ1-5 and V is TRBV19; 8 bases line up with TRBD1. This CDR3 has 15 amino acids. The V gene end was trimmed by 1 base and the J gene end by 6 bases; junction bases not matched to a gene: 5. The germline gives CDR1 LNHDA, CDR2 SQIVND (reference sequence). The CDR3 DNA is TGTGCCAGTAGTATAGGGACAGGGCACATTCAGCCCCAGCATTTT. Residues: CASSIGTGHIQPQHF.

V is TRBV7-9 and J is TRBJ1-1; D is unresolved. V lost 5 bases to trimming and J lost 1 base, with 14 bases between them. This CDR3 comprises 15 residues. The V gene's germline CDR1 is SEHNR and CDR2 FQNEAQ (reference sequence). Here the CDR3 DNA reads TGTGCCAGCAGCCCCTGGATTGGAGGGAACACTGAAGCTTTCTTT. It is translated as CASSPWIGGNTEAFF.

The chain has TRBV5-6 and TRBJ2-5, with unresolved D. This CDR3 is built from 14 residues. Trimming cost V 0 bases and J 4 bases, with 10 bases left between them. Germline values: CDR1 SGHDT, CDR2 YYEEEE. The CDR3 bases are TGTGCCAGCAGCTTGGATGGGCGAGCAGAGACCCAGTACTTC. It encodes CASSLDGRAETQYF. Based on the CDR3 plus reference TRBV5-6 and TRBJ2-5, the full variable domain is DAGVTQSPTHLIKTRGQQVTLRCSPKSGHDTVSWYQQALGQGPQFIFQYYEEEERQRGNFPDRFSGHQFPNYSSELNVNALLLGDSALYLCASSLDGRAETQYFGPGTRLLVL.

The V and J genes are TRBV11-2 and TRBJ2-1; 11 bases agree with TRBD2. Germline values: CDR1 SGHAT, CDR2 FQNNGV. This CDR3 spans 17 amino acids. The trim removed 5 bases at V and 5 bases at J, leaving 11 bases unmatched. In DNA form, the CDR3 reads TGTGCCAGCAGCCCCAGTAGCGGGAGGGGGGGGAACAATGAGCAGTTCTTC. Its translation is CASSPSSGRGGNNEQFF. The full variable domain, with the rest looked up from reference TRBV11-2 and TRBJ2-1, is EAGVAQSPRYKIIEKRQSVAFWCNPISGHATLYWYQQILGQGPKLLIQFQNNGVVDDSQLPKDRFSAERLKGVDSTLKIQPAKLEDSAVYLCASSPSSGRGGNNEQFFGPGTRLTVL.

This clone was found a few times. V and J are TRBV27 and TRBJ1-5; D is unclear. The V gene lost 8 bases and the J gene lost 4 bases, with 9 bases spanning the gap. CDR3 size: 12 residues. Looked up from germline, CDR1 is MNHEY and CDR2 is SMNVEV (reference sequence). DNA of the CDR3: TGTGCCAGCTGCACGGGTAATCAGCCCCAGCATTTT. Protein product: CASCTGNQPQHF.

This rearrangement joins TRBV2 to TRBJ1-2; D perhaps matches TRBD1 (5 bases). Trimming took off 6 bases at V and 5 bases at J, with 16 bases between the two ends. The CDR3 loop spans 14 amino acids. Looked up from germline, CDR1 is SNHLY and CDR2 is FYNNEI. The CDR3 nucleotides read TGTGCCAGCAGGGGGGGAGGCAGAGGGTATGGCTACACCTTC. Its translation: CASRGGGRGYGYTF. The whole variable domain, remainder taken from reference TRBV2 and TRBJ1-2, is EPEVTQTPSHQVTQMGQEVILRCVPISNHLYFYWYRQILGQKVEFLVSFYNNEISEKSEIFDDQFSVERPDGSNFTLKIRSTKLEDSAMYFCASRGGGRGYGYTFGSGTRLTVV.

The gene calls are TRBV9 and TRBJ1-1, with D hard to call. The CDR3 consists of 14 residues. V dropped 4 bases and J dropped 0 bases, with 10 bases sitting between them. CDR1 and CDR2 from the germline V gene are SGDLS and YYNGEE. CDR3 bases: TGTGCCAGCAGCCCCTTTGAGTTGAACACTGAAGCTTTCTTT. It specifies CASSPFELNTEAFF. The full variable domain, in which reference TRBV9 and TRBJ1-1 provide the parts outside the CDR3, is DSGVTQTPKHLITATGQRVTLRCSPRSGDLSVYWYQQSLDQGLQFLIQYYNGEERAKGNILERFSAQQFPDLHSELNLSSLELGDSALYFCASSPFELNTEAFFGQGTRLTVV.

The V gene is TRBV6-5, the J gene TRBJ2-7, with 8 bases aligning to TRBD2. Germline CDR1 reads MNHEY; CDR2 reads SVGAGI. The V and J ends lost 2 bases and 2 bases, in that order; junction bases with no gene match: 5. The CDR3 has 15 amino acids. The CDR3, as DNA: TGTGCCAGCAGTTACGGGGCGGGAGGACCCTACGAGCAGTACTTC. Encoded protein: CASSYGAGGPYEQYF.

The gene calls are TRBV2 and TRBJ2-7, with a weak D call TRBD2 (5 bases). Trimming took 6 bases from V and 7 from J, leaving 16 bases between them. Germline V lookup: CDR1 SNHLY, CDR2 FYNNEI. The CDR3 runs to 13 residues. For the CDR3, the DNA is TGTGCCAGCAGATCTCTGGCGCGCGGGGAGCAGTACTTC. Amino acids: CASRSLARGEQYF.

This chain links TRBV11-2 with TRBJ1-6; D unresolved. Germline V CDR1 and CDR2: SGHAT, FQNNGV. The V and J ends lost 5 bases and 7 bases respectively, with 15 bases between them. The CDR3 runs to 15 residues. In DNA form, the CDR3 reads TGTGCCAGCAGCCAGGACCGTGGGGAGAATTCACCCCTCCACTTT. It encodes CASSQDRGENSPLHF.